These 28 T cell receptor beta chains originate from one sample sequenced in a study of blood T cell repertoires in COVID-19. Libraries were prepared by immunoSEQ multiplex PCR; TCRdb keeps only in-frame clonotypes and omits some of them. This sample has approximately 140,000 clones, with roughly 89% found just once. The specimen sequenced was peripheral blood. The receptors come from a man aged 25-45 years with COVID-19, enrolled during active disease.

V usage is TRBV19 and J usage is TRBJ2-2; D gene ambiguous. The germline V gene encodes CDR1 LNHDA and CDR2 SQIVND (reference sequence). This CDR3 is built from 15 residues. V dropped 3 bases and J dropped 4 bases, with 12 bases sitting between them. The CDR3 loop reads CASSIFPVSTGELFF. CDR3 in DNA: TGTGCCAGTAGTATTTTTCCAGTAAGCACCGGGGAGCTGTTTTTT.

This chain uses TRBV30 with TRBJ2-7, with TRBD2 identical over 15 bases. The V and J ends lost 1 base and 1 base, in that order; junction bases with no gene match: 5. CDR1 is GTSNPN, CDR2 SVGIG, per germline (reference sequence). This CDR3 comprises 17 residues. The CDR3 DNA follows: TGTGCCTGGAGTGGGACTAGCGGGAGGGCCGGGTCCTACGAGCAGTACTTC. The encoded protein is CAWSGTSGRAGSYEQYF.

CDR3 DNA sequence: TGTGCCAGCTCACCATTAAGGGGACTAAGCGATGAGCAGTTCTTC. Its translation: CASSPLRGLSDEQFF. The V call is TRBV18, the J call TRBJ2-1, with 7 nucleotides matching TRBD2. The CDR3 is made up of 15 amino acids. In germline, CDR1 is KGHSH, CDR2 LQKENI. J gave up 8 bases and V 2 bases, and 9 bases lay outside the gene matches.

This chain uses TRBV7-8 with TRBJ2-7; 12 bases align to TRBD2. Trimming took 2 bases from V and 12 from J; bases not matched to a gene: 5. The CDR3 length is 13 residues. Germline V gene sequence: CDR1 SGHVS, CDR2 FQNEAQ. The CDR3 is CASSLLLAGGPYF. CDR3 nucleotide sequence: TGTGCCAGCAGCTTACTGCTAGCGGGAGGGCCGTACTTC.

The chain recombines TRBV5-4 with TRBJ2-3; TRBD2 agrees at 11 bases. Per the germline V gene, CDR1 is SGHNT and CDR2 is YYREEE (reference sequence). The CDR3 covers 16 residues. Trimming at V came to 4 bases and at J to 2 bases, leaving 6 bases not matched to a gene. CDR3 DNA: TGTGCCAGCAGCGACGGGACTAGCGGACCCACAGATACGCAGTATTTT. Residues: CASSDGTSGPTDTQYF.

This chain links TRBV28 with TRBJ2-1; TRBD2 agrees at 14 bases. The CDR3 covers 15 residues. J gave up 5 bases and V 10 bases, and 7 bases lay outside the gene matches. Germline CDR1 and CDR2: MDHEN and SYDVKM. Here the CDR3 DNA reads TGTGCCACCCGACTAGCGGGAGGGCCCCACAATGAGCAGTTCTTC. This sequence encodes CATRLAGGPHNEQFF.

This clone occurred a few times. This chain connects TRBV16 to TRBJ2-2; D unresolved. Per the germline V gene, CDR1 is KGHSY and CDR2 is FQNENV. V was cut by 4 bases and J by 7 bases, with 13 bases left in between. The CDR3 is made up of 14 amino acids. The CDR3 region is CASSLRRVDGELFF. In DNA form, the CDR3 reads TGTGCCAGCAGCCTTCGACGGGTAGACGGGGAGCTGTTTTTT.

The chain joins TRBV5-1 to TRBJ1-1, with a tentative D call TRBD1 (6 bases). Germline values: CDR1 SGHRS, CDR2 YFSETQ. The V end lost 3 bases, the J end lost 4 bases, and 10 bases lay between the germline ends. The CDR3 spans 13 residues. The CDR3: CASSSRGGTEAFF. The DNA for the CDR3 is TGCGCCAGCAGCTCCAGGGGCGGCACTGAAGCTTTCTTT. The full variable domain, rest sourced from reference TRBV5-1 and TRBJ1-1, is KAGVTQTPRYLIKTRGQQVTLSCSPISGHRSVSWYQQTPGQGLQFLFEYFSETQRNKGNFPGRFSGRQFSNSRSEMNVSTLELGDSALYLCASSSRGGTEAFFGQGTRLTVV.

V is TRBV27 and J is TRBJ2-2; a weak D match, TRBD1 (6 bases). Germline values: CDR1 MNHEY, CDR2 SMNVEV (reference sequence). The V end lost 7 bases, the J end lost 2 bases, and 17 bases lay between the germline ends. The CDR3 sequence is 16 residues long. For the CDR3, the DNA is TGTGCCAGCATCCTTCTTGACAGGCTAAACACCGGGGAGCTGTTTTTT. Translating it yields CASILLDRLNTGELFF.

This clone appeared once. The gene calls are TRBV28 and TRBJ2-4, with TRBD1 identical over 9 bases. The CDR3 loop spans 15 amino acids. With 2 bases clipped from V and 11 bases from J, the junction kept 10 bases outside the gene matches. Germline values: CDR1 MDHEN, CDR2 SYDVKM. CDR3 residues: CASSLGGTGIPLQYF. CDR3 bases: TGTGCCAGCAGTTTAGGAGGGACAGGGATCCCTCTTCAGTACTTC.

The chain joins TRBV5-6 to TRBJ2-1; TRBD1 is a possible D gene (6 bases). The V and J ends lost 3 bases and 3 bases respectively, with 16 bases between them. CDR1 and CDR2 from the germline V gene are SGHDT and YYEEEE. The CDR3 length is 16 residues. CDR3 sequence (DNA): TGTGCCAGCAGCTCGTGGGACACCTGGGGCTACAATGAGCAGTTCTTC. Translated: CASSSWDTWGYNEQFF. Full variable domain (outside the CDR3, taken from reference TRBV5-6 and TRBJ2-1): DAGVTQSPTHLIKTRGQQVTLRCSPKSGHDTVSWYQQALGQGPQFIFQYYEEEERQRGNFPDRFSGHQFPNYSSELNVNALLLGDSALYLCASSSWDTWGYNEQFFGPGTRLTVL.

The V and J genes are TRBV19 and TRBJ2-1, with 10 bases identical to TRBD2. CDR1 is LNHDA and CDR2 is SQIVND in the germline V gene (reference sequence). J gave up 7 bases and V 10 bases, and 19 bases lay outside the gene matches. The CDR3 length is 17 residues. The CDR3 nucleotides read TGTGCCACCTCGGGGGAGCGGGAGGGCCGAAGGAAGAATGAGCAGTTCTTC. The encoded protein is CATSGEREGRRKNEQFF.

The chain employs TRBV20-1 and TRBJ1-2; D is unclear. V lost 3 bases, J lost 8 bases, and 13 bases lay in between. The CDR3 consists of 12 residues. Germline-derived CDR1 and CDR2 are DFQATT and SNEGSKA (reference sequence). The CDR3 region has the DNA TGCAGTGCTAGTTATGCGCCGGGGGGCTACACCTTC. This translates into CSASYAPGGYTF.

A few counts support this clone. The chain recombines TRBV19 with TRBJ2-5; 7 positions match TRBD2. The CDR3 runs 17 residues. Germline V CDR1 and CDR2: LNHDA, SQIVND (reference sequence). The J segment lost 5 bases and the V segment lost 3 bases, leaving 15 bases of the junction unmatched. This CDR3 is CASSMWSGTTGWETQYF. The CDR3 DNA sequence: TGTGCCAGTAGTATGTGGTCCGGGACTACCGGGTGGGAGACCCAGTACTTC.

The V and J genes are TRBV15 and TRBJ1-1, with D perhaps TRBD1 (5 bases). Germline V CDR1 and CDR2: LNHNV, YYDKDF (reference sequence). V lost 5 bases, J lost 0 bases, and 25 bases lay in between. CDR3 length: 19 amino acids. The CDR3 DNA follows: TGTGCCACCAGCGAGGATCGTCCCGGGGGGGGACCCATGAACACTGAAGCTTTCTTT. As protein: CATSEDRPGGGPMNTEAFF.

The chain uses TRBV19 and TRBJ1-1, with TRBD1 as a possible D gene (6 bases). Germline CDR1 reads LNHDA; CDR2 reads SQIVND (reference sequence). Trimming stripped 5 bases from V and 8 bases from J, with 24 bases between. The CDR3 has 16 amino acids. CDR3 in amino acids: CASSPLGGGLRQEAFF. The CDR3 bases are TGTGCCAGTAGTCCCCTCGGCGGGGGGCTGCGACAGGAAGCTTTCTTT.

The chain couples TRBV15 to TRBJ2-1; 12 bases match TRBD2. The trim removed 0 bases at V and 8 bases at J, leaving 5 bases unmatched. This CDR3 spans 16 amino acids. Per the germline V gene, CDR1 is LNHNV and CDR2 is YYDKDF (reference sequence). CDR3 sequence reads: CATSRETSGSNDEQFF. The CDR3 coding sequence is TGTGCCACCAGCAGAGAGACTAGCGGGAGCAACGATGAGCAGTTCTTC. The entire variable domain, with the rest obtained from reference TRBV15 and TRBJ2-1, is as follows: DAMVIQNPRYQVTQFGKPVTLSCSQTLNHNVMYWYQQKSSQAPKLLFHYYDKDFNNEADTPDNFQSRRPNTSFCFLDIRSPGLGDTAMYLCATSRETSGSNDEQFFGPGTRLTVL.

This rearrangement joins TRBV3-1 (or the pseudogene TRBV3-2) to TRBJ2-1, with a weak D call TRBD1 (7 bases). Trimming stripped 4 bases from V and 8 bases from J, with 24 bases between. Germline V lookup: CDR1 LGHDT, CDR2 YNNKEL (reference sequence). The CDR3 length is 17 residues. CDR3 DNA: TGTGCCAGCAGCCCTAGAGGAGGGACAGCGAGAGTGGATGAGCAGTTCTTC. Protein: CASSPRGGTARVDEQFF.

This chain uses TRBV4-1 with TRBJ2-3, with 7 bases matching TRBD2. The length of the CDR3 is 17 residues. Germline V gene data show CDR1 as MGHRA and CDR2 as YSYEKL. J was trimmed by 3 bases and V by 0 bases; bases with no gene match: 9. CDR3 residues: CASSQDGGEAMTDTQYF. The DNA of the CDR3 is TGCGCCAGCAGCCAAGATGGGGGGGAGGCGATGACAGATACGCAGTATTTT.

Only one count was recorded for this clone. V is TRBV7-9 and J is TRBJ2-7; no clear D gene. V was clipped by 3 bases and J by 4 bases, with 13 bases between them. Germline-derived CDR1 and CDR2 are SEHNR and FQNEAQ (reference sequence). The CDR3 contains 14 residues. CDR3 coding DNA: TGTGCCAGCAGCTTCCAGGCCCGAGAATACGAGCAGTACTTC. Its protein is CASSFQAREYEQYF. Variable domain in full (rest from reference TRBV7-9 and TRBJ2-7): DTGVSQNPRHKITKRGQNVTFRCDPISEHNRLYWYRQTLGQGPEFLTYFQNEAQLEKSRLLSDRFSAERPKGSFSTLEIQRTEQGDSAMYLCASSFQAREYEQYFGPGTRLTVT.

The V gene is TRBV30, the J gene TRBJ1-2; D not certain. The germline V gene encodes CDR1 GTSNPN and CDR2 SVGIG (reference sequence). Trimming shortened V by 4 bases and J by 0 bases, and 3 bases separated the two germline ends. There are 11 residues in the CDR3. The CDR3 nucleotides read TGTGCCTGGACAGCTAACTATGGCTACACCTTC. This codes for CAWTANYGYTF.

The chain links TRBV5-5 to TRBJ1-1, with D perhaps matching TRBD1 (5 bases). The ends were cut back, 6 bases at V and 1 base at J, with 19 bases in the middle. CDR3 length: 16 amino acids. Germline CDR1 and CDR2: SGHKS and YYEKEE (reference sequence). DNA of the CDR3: TGTGCCAGCACCATCTCTATCAGGACACAGAACACTGAAGCTTTCTTT. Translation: CASTISIRTQNTEAFF.

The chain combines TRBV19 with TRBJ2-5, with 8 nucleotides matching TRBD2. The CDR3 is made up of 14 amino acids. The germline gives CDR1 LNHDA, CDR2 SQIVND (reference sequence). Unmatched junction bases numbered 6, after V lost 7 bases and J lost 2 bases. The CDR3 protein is CASTDSGTQETQYF. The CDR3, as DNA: TGTGCCAGTACCGATAGCGGGACGCAAGAGACCCAGTACTTC.

Written as DNA, the CDR3 is TGTGCCAGCAGCCCGAGAGGTTCGGACTACGAGCAGTACTTC. Its translation: CASSPRGSDYEQYF. The chain employs TRBV9 and TRBJ2-7, with no clear D. Trimming shortened V by 4 bases and J by 3 bases, and 14 bases separated the two germline ends. Germline V gene data show CDR1 as SGDLS and CDR2 as YYNGEE. The CDR3 consists of 14 residues.

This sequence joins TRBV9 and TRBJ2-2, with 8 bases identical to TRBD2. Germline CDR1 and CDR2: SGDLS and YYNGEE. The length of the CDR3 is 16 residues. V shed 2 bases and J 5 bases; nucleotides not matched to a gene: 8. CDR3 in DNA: TGTGCCAGCAGCGTTAGGGCTAGCGGGCGGACCGGGGAGCTGTTTTTT. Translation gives CASSVRASGRTGELFF.

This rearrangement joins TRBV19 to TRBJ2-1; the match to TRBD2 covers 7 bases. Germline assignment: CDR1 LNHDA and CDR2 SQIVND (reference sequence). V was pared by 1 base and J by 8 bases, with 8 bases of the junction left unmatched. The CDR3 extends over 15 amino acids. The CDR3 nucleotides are TGTGCCAGTAGTATAGTCGGGCGGGAGAATGATGAGCAGTTCTTC. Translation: CASSIVGRENDEQFF.

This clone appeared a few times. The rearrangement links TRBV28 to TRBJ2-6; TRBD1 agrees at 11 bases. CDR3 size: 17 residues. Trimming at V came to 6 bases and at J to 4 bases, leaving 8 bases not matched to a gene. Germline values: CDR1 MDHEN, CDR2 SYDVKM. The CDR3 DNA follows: TGTGCCAGCAGGGTTGGACAGGGGGCGCGCGGGGCCAACGTCCTGACTTTC. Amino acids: CASRVGQGARGANVLTF.

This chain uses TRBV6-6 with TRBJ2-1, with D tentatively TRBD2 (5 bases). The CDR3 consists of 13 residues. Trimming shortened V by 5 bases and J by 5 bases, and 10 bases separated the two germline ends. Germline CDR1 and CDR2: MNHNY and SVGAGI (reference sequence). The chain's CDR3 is CASSGGLDNEQFF. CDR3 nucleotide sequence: TGTGCCAGCAGTGGCGGACTGGACAATGAGCAGTTCTTC.